Shown below are 23 T cell receptor beta chains from a single sample sequenced in a study of blood T cell repertoires in COVID-19. Clones were sequenced by immunoSEQ multiplex PCR, and TCRdb holds only the in-frame ones, with some missing. The top ten clones hold about 0.55% of a sample with 150,000 to 170,000 clones, about 90% of them seen once. The source material was peripheral blood. The receptors shown here come from a middle-aged man with acute or convalescent COVID-19.

The rearrangement links TRBV5-1 to TRBJ2-5; 12 bases match TRBD2. The CDR3 runs to 14 residues. J was trimmed by 6 bases and V by 4 bases; bases with no gene match: 4. Looked up from germline, CDR1 is SGHRS and CDR2 is YFSETQ. CDR3 DNA sequence: TGCGCCAGCAGCGGTGGGACTAGCGGGCAGACCCAGTACTTC. Protein sequence: CASSGGTSGQTQYF. The full variable domain, rest sourced from reference TRBV5-1 and TRBJ2-5, is KAGVTQTPRYLIKTRGQQVTLSCSPISGHRSVSWYQQTPGQGLQFLFEYFSETQRNKGNFPGRFSGRQFSNSRSEMNVSTLELGDSALYLCASSGGTSGQTQYFGPGTRLLVL.

This clone was detected once. This rearrangement joins TRBV27 to TRBJ2-2; D may be TRBD2 (6 bases). The CDR3 has 12 amino acids. Trimming stripped 8 bases from V and 4 bases from J, with 8 bases between. Germline CDR1 and CDR2: MNHEY and SMNVEV (reference sequence). DNA of the CDR3: TGTGCCAGCGGGGGGTTCACCGGGGAGCTGTTTTTT. It is translated as CASGGFTGELFF.

The chain couples TRBV4-1 to TRBJ2-1; unclear D gene. The CDR3 extends over 15 amino acids. Germline CDR1 reads MGHRA; CDR2 reads YSYEKL. Trimming took off 0 bases at V and 1 base at J, with 7 bases between the two ends. Written as DNA, the CDR3 is TGCGCCAGCAGCCAAGATCACGCGTCCTACAATGAGCAGTTCTTC. Its protein product is CASSQDHASYNEQFF.

The rearrangement links TRBV5-1 to TRBJ1-4; 10 bases are shared with TRBD1. The CDR3 covers 16 residues. V lost 1 base, J lost 8 bases, and 8 bases stayed unmatched. From germline, CDR1 is SGHRS and CDR2 YFSETQ. The CDR3 nucleotides read TGCGCCAGCAGCTTGAACCGACAGGGGGCCGACGAAAAACTGTTTTTT. Its translation is CASSLNRQGADEKLFF.

The V call is TRBV6-5, the J call TRBJ1-3; TRBD1 is a possible D gene (5 bases). Trimming stripped 6 bases from V and 4 bases from J, with 13 bases between. Germline assignment: CDR1 MNHEY and CDR2 SVGAGI. This CDR3 is built from 14 residues. This CDR3 reads CASSDQGSGNTIYF. CDR3 in DNA: TGTGCCAGCAGCGACCAGGGTTCGGGAAACACCATATATTTT.

The chain joins TRBV30 to TRBJ1-4; no firm D call. The CDR3 extends over 17 amino acids. Germline V gene data show CDR1 as GTSNPN and CDR2 as SVGIG (reference sequence). The V end lost 4 bases, the J end lost 0 bases, and 18 bases lay between the germline ends. In nucleotides, the CDR3 is TGTGCCTGGATGGAACAGCCATTACCTTCAACTAATGAAAAACTGTTTTTT. This translates into CAWMEQPLPSTNEKLFF.

The rearrangement uses TRBV7-3 and TRBJ1-6; a weak D match, TRBD1 (5 bases). Deletions cut 4 bases from V and 7 bases from J, with 8 bases between. The CDR3 is 13 amino acids. The germline gives CDR1 SGHTA, CDR2 FQGTGA. The CDR3 bases are TGTGCCAGCAGCTCATCAGGGAATTCACCCCTCCACTTT. It yields the protein CASSSSGNSPLHF.

The chain links TRBV2 to TRBJ1-4; 10 bases line up with TRBD1. The V segment lost 5 bases and the J segment 7 bases; nucleotides outside the gene matches: 4. The germline gives CDR1 SNHLY, CDR2 FYNNEI. The CDR3 is made up of 14 amino acids. The CDR3 protein is CASSRQGAREKLFF. The CDR3 DNA is TGTGCCAGCAGTCGACAGGGGGCTCGTGAAAAACTGTTTTTT.

The chain employs TRBV7-2 and TRBJ2-5, with unresolved D. Per germline, CDR1 SGHTA and CDR2 FQGNSA. This CDR3 region has 13 residues. The V and J ends lost 5 bases and 7 bases respectively, with 14 bases between them. CDR3 nucleotides: TGTGCCAGCAGCGCGAACCCACCCACGACCCAGTACTTC. Its translation: CASSANPPTTQYF.

J is TRBJ1-4 and V is TRBV7-9; no firm D call. The CDR3 sequence is 14 residues long. CDR1 and CDR2 (germline): SEHNR, FQNEAQ (reference sequence). Trimming removed 4 bases from V and 6 bases from J, with 12 bases in between. Here the CDR3 DNA reads TGTGCCAGCAGCTCGAACATGGCTTATGAAAAACTGTTTTTT. Translated: CASSSNMAYEKLFF.

The chain employs TRBV7-2 and TRBJ2-7; no firm D call. The length of the CDR3 is 14 residues. Germline V gene lookup returns CDR1 SGHTA and CDR2 FQGNSA. V gave up 6 bases and J gave up 2 bases, with 14 bases separating them. CDR3 bases: TGTGCCAGCAGTAGCCGGGTCCACCCCTACGAGCAGTACTTC. It encodes CASSSRVHPYEQYF.

V and J are TRBV19 and TRBJ1-5; 8 bases align to TRBD1. This CDR3 has 17 amino acids. Germline-derived CDR1 and CDR2 are LNHDA and SQIVND (reference sequence). V shed 6 bases and J 1 base; nucleotides not matched to a gene: 11. The CDR3 DNA follows: TGTGCCAGTAGGACGACAGGGGCCGGGGGGAGCAATCAGCCCCAGCATTTT. Its translation: CASRTTGAGGSNQPQHF.

The chain combines TRBV9 with TRBJ2-7; 16 bases map to TRBD2. After removal of 4 bases from V and 3 bases from J, the junction contained 4 bases not matched to a gene. CDR3 length equals 16 residues. CDR1 and CDR2 (germline): SGDLS, YYNGEE. CDR3 sequence reads: CASSFGTSGRDYEQYF. CDR3 nucleotide sequence: TGTGCCAGCAGCTTCGGGACTAGCGGGAGGGACTACGAGCAGTACTTC.

The chain joins TRBV28 to TRBJ1-5, with a weak D call TRBD1 (5 bases). The CDR3 is 14 amino acids. Germline CDR1 is MDHEN and CDR2 is SYDVKM. Trimming stripped 6 bases from V and 6 bases from J, with 15 bases between. Written as DNA, the CDR3 is TGTGCCAGCAGAACGGGGGGGACCCCTCAGCCCCAGCATTTT. Translated, it gives CASRTGGTPQPQHF.

The chain employs TRBV5-1 and TRBJ1-6; D may be TRBD1 (6 bases). The CDR3 loop spans 14 amino acids. Germline assignment: CDR1 SGHRS and CDR2 YFSETQ. Trimming removed 1 base at V and 8 bases at J, with 10 bases between. The CDR3 spells CASSLQGLDSPLHF. CDR3 in DNA: TGCGCCAGCAGCTTGCAGGGGTTGGATTCACCCCTCCACTTT.

The rearrangement joins TRBV27 to TRBJ1-1; tentative D call: TRBD1 (6 bases). Germline V gene lookup returns CDR1 MNHEY and CDR2 SMNVEV (reference sequence). The CDR3 is made up of 17 amino acids. V dropped 5 bases and J dropped 0 bases, with 19 bases sitting between them. CDR3 sequence reads: CASSPTPRDILNTEAFF. The CDR3 region has the DNA TGTGCCAGCAGTCCCACGCCTCGGGACATTTTGAACACTGAAGCTTTCTTT.

This sequence joins TRBV5-1 and TRBJ2-2; TRBD2 might be the D (7 bases). Germline CDR1 is SGHRS and CDR2 is YFSETQ. Trimming left V 5 bases short and J 0 bases short, with 17 bases between. The CDR3 loop spans 17 amino acids. The CDR3 here is CASRRGLERANTGELFF. The CDR3 nucleotides read TGCGCCAGCAGGCGGGGGCTCGAGAGGGCGAACACCGGGGAGCTGTTTTTT.

This rearrangement joins TRBV5-4 to TRBJ2-6; the D gene is possibly TRBD1 (6 bases). V lost 5 bases to trimming and J lost 0 bases, with 21 bases between them. Germline V gene sequence: CDR1 SGHNT, CDR2 YYREEE (reference sequence). The CDR3 extends over 19 amino acids. CDR3 protein: CASSRLRQDYPSGANVLTF. CDR3 nucleotides: TGTGCCAGCAGTCGTCTTCGACAGGATTACCCCTCTGGGGCCAACGTCCTGACTTTC. Variable domain in full (rest from reference TRBV5-4 and TRBJ2-6): ETGVTQSPTHLIKTRGQQVTLRCSSQSGHNTVSWYQQALGQGPQFIFQYYREEENGRGNFPPRFSGLQFPNYSSELNVNALELDDSALYLCASSRLRQDYPSGANVLTFGAGSRLTVL.

CDR3: CASSSGTGTYGYTF. CDR3 DNA: TGTGCCAGCAGCTCCGGGACAGGGACTTATGGCTACACCTTC. The rearrangement uses TRBV6-2 or TRBV6-3 and TRBJ1-2, with 9 bases identical to TRBD1. This CDR3 region has 14 residues. Germline assignment: CDR1 MNHEY and CDR2 SVGEGT. V trimming: 6 bases; J trimming: 5 bases; junction bases outside the gene matches: 7.

The chain combines TRBV21-1 with TRBJ2-1; TRBD2 is taken as the D call from the table, unchecked against the DNA. TRBV21-1 counts as a pseudogene. The CDR3 runs to 18 residues. The CDR3 spells CASSNWEGTSGEYNEQFF. The DNA of the CDR3 is TGTGCCAGCAGCAACTGGGAGGGGACTAGCGGGGAGTACAATGAGCAGTTCTTC.

V and J are TRBV3-1 (or the pseudogene TRBV3-2) and TRBJ1-5; D not certain. The CDR3 extends over 15 amino acids. Germline V gives CDR1 LGHDT, CDR2 YNNKEL (reference sequence). The V gene lost 1 base and the J gene lost 3 bases, with 10 bases spanning the gap. The CDR3 sequence is CASSQGLAPNQPQHF. CDR3 nucleotides: TGTGCCAGCAGCCAAGGATTAGCCCCCAATCAGCCCCAGCATTTT.

CDR3 sequence: CASSFRLAGVEETQYF. CDR3 DNA: TGTGCCAGCAGTTTCCGACTAGCGGGAGTGGAGGAGACCCAGTACTTC. The chain combines TRBV6-6 with TRBJ2-5; 12 nucleotides line up with TRBD2. The V gene's germline CDR1 is MNHNY and CDR2 SVGAGI (reference sequence). The CDR3 has 16 amino acids. V shed 4 bases and J 5 bases; nucleotides not matched to a gene: 8.

The chain couples TRBV4-3 to TRBJ2-1; TRBD2 aligns across 9 bases. Germline V gene lookup returns CDR1 LGHNA and CDR2 YSLEER. The CDR3 length is 14 residues. V was pared by 3 bases and J by 9 bases, with 6 bases of the junction left unmatched. The CDR3 region has the DNA TGCGCCAGCAGCCAGAGGCGGGGGGGCACTGAGCAGTTCTTC. Translation gives CASSQRRGGTEQFF.